This T cell receptor beta chain was captured in a study of shared clonotypes between healthy human individuals (dated by TCRdb to 2020 to 2022). For context, the study as a whole: A couple of women and three men aged 18 to 49 years were included in the cohort. Libraries were prepared and TCR repertoires were sequenced by different laboratories using diverse techniques, in order to increase sequencing depth and limit assay-specific biases. Blood TCR repertoires of roughly 5 healthy adults were deeply sequenced to estimate repertoire size and the extent of clonotype sharing between individuals. Leukapheresis yielded between about 0.9 and 9.5 billion PBMCs per donor. For each donor, three plates each were used for CD4 naive and CD4 memory, two plates were used for CD8 naive, and one plate was used for CD8 memory. The full study reports these points: Sharing across a handful of donors was observed for approximately 5% of naive CD4, over 3% of naive CD8, 2% to 2.5% of memory CD4, and roughly 0.43% of memory CD8 clonotypes. Compared with non-shared clonotypes, the clonotypes found in all four sorted-subset donors had higher generation probabilities. The genetic and exposure-history diversity represented was limited by the small number of donors. Larger estimated clonotype richness was generally found for naive subsets than for memory subsets. Rarefaction of sorted-subset datasets indicated incomplete sequencing despite the large sequencing depth. Pairwise subsampling led to the expectation that sequencing depth would affect the degree of clonotype sharing among donors. Sampling was restricted to blood, and TCR repertoires in tissues likely differ from the TCR repertoires found in blood.

Trimming costs V 3 bases and J 1 base, and their ends lie 6 bases apart. The germline V gene yields SGHTA for CDR1 and FQGTGA for CDR2. CDR3 length: 13 amino acids, cysteine to phenylalanine. The retained sequence is limited to the CDR3, 39 bases, with the frame set at the first base. The donors were healthy, HIV-negative adults with no recently reported acute infections or vaccinations. Every donor was a Caucasian adult residing in Nashville, Tennessee, USA. Magnetic negative selection was used to enrich CD4+ T cells, after which naive cells were positively selected on CD45RA and the negative fraction became the memory subset. Blood was obtained by leukapheresis, after which PBMCs were separated by Ficoll-Histopaque density gradient centrifugation and cryopreserved in liquid nitrogen vapor phase. Analytical flow cytometry was used to check the purity and quantity of every magnetically sorted T cell population. Each sorted fraction had its genomic DNA isolated and then quantified by UV absorbance on a Nanodrop 2000c.

TCR CDR3 regions were amplified from genomic DNA by multiplex PCR using the deep immunoSEQ assay. For each cell subset, the extracted genomic DNA was distributed evenly across all wells of several immunoSEQ 96-well plates, and each plate served as one replicate. For sorted subsets, approximately 210 ng genomic DNA, equal to 30,000 to 35,000 T cell genomes, was loaded into each replicate PCR. Purified libraries were measured with a Qubit 3.0 fluorometer, size-checked on a Bioanalyzer 2100, and measured again with the KAPA Library Quantification kit. Each immunoSEQ 96-well plate was sequenced on its own single-read 150-cycle Illumina NextSeq 550 flow cell. In the authors' own workflow: Because the immunoSEQ output held only junctional sequences and lacked quality scores, the filtering could not match the filtering applied to full-length reads. Sequences were annotated with PyIR, a Python wrapper for IgBLAST v1.9, using IMGT germline references to assign V/J genes and CDR3. Reads were filtered out if the reads had weak V/J assignments (E-value above 1e-6), no CDR3, stop codons, out-of-frame junctions, or ambiguous translated residues. A V3J clonotype was defined by an identical inferred V gene, J gene, and CDR3 amino acid sequence. To compute the percentage overlap between repertoires, the number of shared unique clonotypes was divided by the size of the smaller repertoire. RTK rarefaction, the Chao1 estimator, and Recon v2.1 estimates of unobserved clonotypes were used to assess repertoire richness. Generation probabilities were computed with OLGA for all TCRbeta clonotypes obtained by the gDNA method from several donors. TCRdb provides this immuneACCESS table in a form limited to in-frame rearrangements. Some clones are lacking; in checked studies, under half of them reflect an unresolved V gene, and why the rest are absent is not known. The DNA was the basis for D and trimming; V, J and clone size are from that table. The sample records fewer than 3 million clones, roughly 90% of which are singletons. 0.37% of the sample is in the top ten clones.

Comments on this clone: This receptor's antigen is unknown. Base qualities are missing; no much larger clone stands one base away.

The receptor was derived from a man younger than 35 in good health. Some clones in this sample may be carry-over from other donors' samples. The sequence links TRBV7-3 to TRBJ1-1; too little of a D gene remains to name it. The sample taken for sequencing was naive CD4+ T cells from PBMCs. The cell subset or site label of this sample denotes: CD45RA+ positively selected. The sequenced DNA is TGTGCCAGCAGCTTCTCTCCGAACACTGAAGCTTTCTTT. Translated, this is CASSFSPNTEAFF.